Listed below are T cell receptor beta chains from one sample, sequenced in a study of shared clonotypes between healthy human individuals. Assay used: immunoSEQ multiplex PCR; TCRdb lists only in-frame clones, some missing. Among about 700,000 clones listed, 92% were seen once. Sequenced input: naive CD8+ T cells sorted from blood. The receptors shown here come from a man aged 25-45 years in good health. Each CDR3 is given with its conserved first and last residue. The D gene is left open where the match is weak. Expanded clones are given a class, and other clones once, few, many or no size at all.

TRBJ2-2,TRBV13,NA,NA,CASSRSGWVAGELFF,TGTGCCAGCAGCCGTAGTGGATGGGTAGCCGGGGAGCTGTTTTTT
TRBJ2-5,TRBV7-9,TRBD2,NA,CASSLVTSGSQETQYF,TGTGCCAGCAGCTTAGTTACTAGCGGGAGTCAAGAGACCCAGTACTTC
TRBJ2-7,TRBV11-2,NA,NA,CASSLDGRVNDEQYF,TGTGCCAGCAGCTTAGATGGCAGGGTAAACGACGAGCAGTACTTC
TRBJ1-2,TRBV27,NA,NA,CASAPGGAHYGYTF,TGTGCCAGCGCCCCGGGGGGCGCACACTATGGCTACACCTTC
TRBJ2-1,TRBV27,TRBD1,NA,CASSPTGGPNPQFF,TGTGCCAGCAGTCCCACAGGGGGCCCTAACCCCCAGTTCTTC
TRBJ2-1,TRBV10-3,TRBD1,NA,CAISDPSGTGVENEQFF,TGTGCCATCAGTGACCCCTCCGGGACAGGGGTTGAGAATGAGCAGTTCTTC
TRBJ2-3,TRBV28,NA,NA,CASSSLDVRSPDTQYF,TGTGCCAGCAGTTCCCTCGACGTTAGGTCCCCAGATACGCAGTATTTT
TRBJ2-7,TRBV7-2,NA,NA,CASSLGNTGSYEQYF,TGTGCCAGCAGCTTAGGAAATACTGGCTCCTACGAGCAGTACTTC
TRBJ2-5,TRBV7-9,NA,NA,CASSSSDGQETQYF,TGTGCCAGCAGCAGCTCGGACGGCCAAGAGACCCAGTACTTC
TRBJ1-2,TRBV30,NA,NA,CACPIDPRGYGYTF,TGTGCCTGCCCCATCGACCCGAGGGGCTATGGCTACACCTTC
TRBJ2-6,TRBV14,TRBD1,NA,CASSQDRQGDYAGANVLTF,TGTGCCAGCAGCCAAGATCGACAGGGGGATTACGCTGGGGCCAACGTCCTGACTTTC
TRBJ2-5,TRBV11-2,TRBD2,NA,CASSLVAGDPETQYF,TGTGCCAGCAGCTTAGTAGCGGGAGACCCAGAGACCCAGTACTTC
TRBJ2-2,TRBV6-6,NA,NA,CASRRQTGELFF,TGTGCCAGCAGGCGACAGACCGGGGAGCTGTTTTTT
TRBJ2-6,TRBV5-6,TRBD1,NA,CASSLGQGRSGANVLTF,TGTGCCAGCAGTTTGGGACAGGGCCGCTCTGGGGCCAACGTCCTGACTTTC
TRBJ1-1,TRBV7-9,NA,NA,CASRIRINAEAFF,TGTGCCAGCAGAATAAGAATTAACGCTGAAGCTTTCTTT
TRBJ2-1,TRBV4-1,NA,NA,CASSLPRTDLSYNEQFF,TGCGCCAGCAGCCTCCCACGGACAGACCTTTCCTACAATGAGCAGTTCTTC
TRBJ2-1,TRBV9,NA,NA,CASSVSNEQFF,TGTGCCAGCAGCGTAAGCAATGAGCAGTTCTTC
TRBJ1-4,TRBV7-9,NA,NA,CASSTTTPNEKLFF,TGTGCCAGCAGCACGACAACCCCTAATGAAAAACTGTTTTTT
TRBJ1-1,TRBV4-1,TRBD1,NA,CASSQGQGRDEAFF,TGCGCCAGCAGCCAAGGACAGGGACGCGACGAAGCTTTCTTT
TRBJ2-7,TRBV6-5,NA,NA,CASSAYRAEQYF,TGTGCCAGCAGTGCCTATAGGGCGGAGCAGTACTTC
TRBJ1-1,TRBV18,NA,once,CASSVVMNTEAFF,TGTGCCAGCTCAGTCGTCATGAACACTGAAGCTTTCTTT
TRBJ1-5,TRBV6-1,TRBD1,NA,CASWTGGLDQPQHF,TGTGCCAGCTGGACAGGGGGATTGGATCAGCCCCAGCATTTT
TRBJ2-1,TRBV7-2,TRBD2,NA,CASSLFAGVGYNEQFF,TGTGCCAGCAGCTTATTTGCGGGAGTGGGGTACAATGAGCAGTTCTTC
TRBJ2-7,TRBV6-6,NA,NA,CASSYGPIYEQYF,TGTGCCAGCAGTTACGGGCCAATTTACGAGCAGTACTTC
TRBJ2-3,TRBV11-2,TRBD2,NA,CASSAGGLTQYF,TGTGCCAGCAGCGCGGGGGGACTTACGCAGTATTTT
TRBJ2-7,TRBV4-3,NA,NA,CASSQDRNGPSYEQYF,TGCGCCAGCAGCCAAGATCGGAACGGACCCTCCTACGAGCAGTACTTC
TRBJ2-1,TRBV6-6,TRBD2,NA,CASSPSGSYNEQFF,TGTGCCAGCAGTCCTAGCGGGTCCTACAATGAGCAGTTCTTC
TRBJ1-5,TRBV30,TRBD1,once,CAWSPGTGGQPQHF,TGTGCCTGGAGTCCGGGGACAGGTGGCCAGCCCCAGCATTTT
TRBJ2-7,TRBV5-4,TRBD1,NA,CASSLRDRGYEQYF,TGTGCCAGCAGCTTGAGGGACAGGGGCTACGAGCAGTACTTC
TRBJ2-1,TRBV10-1,NA,NA,CASSERESSYNEQFF,TGCGCCAGCAGTGAGCGGGAGAGCTCCTACAATGAGCAGTTCTTC
TRBJ2-3,TRBV4-3,TRBD2,NA,CASSQSSGSNADTQYF,TGCGCCAGCAGCCAATCTAGCGGGAGCAACGCAGATACGCAGTATTTT
TRBJ2-3,TRBV6-5,NA,NA,CASSYSGSTDTQYF,TGTGCCAGCAGTTACAGCGGGAGCACAGATACGCAGTATTTT
TRBJ2-1,TRBV27,NA,NA,CASSLVGDRGAEQFF,TGTGCCAGCAGTTTAGTTGGGGATCGTGGGGCTGAGCAGTTCTTC
TRBJ2-7,TRBV28,TRBD2,once,CATQFRLADPYEQYF,TGTGCCACCCAGTTTCGACTAGCGGACCCCTACGAGCAGTACTTC
TRBJ2-7,TRBV28,NA,NA,CASSSIAAAGYEQYF,TGTGCCAGCAGTTCTATAGCGGCCGCGGGGTACGAGCAGTACTTC